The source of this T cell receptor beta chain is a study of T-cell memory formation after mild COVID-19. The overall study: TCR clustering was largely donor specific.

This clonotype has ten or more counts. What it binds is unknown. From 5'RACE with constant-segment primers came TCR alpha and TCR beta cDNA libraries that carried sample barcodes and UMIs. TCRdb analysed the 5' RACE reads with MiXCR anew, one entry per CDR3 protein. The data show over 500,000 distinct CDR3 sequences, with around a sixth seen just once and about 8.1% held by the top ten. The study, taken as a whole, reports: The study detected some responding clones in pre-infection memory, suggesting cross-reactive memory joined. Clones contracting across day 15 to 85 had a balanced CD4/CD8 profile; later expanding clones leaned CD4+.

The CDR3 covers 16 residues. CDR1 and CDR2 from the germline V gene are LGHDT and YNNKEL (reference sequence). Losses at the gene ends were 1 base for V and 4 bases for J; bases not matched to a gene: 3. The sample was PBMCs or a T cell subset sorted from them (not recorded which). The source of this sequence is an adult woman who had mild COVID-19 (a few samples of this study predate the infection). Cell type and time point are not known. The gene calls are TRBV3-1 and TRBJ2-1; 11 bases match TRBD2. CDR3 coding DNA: TGTGCCAGCAGCCAAGTCGGGACTAGCGGATACAATGAGCAGTTCTTC. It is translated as CASSQVGTSGYNEQFF.